These T cell receptor beta chains were read from a single sample in a study of blood T cells in healthy people across ages. MiXCR, run by TCRdb on the 5' RACE reads, gives a single entry per CDR3 protein. The sample shows more than 650,000 distinct CDR3 sequences, around 25% of them seen only once. These data were likewise used in another study, on T cells of mothers and their children.

The sample consisted of blood. The receptors were gathered from a boy between 10 and 17 years old in good health. The CDR3 runs from the conserved cysteine through the conserved F or W. The D gene is left open where the match is weak. Only some rows state a clone size, as once, few, many or a class for expanded clones.

NA,NA,TRBJ2-5,TRBV15,TGTGCCACCGGTGGGGGCTTGAGGGAGACCCAGTACTTC,CATGGGLRETQYF
NA,NA,TRBJ1-1,TRBV20-1,TGCAGTGCCCGCGACCCGATGGAGGAAGCTTTCTTT,CSARDPMEEAFF
few,NA,TRBJ2-7,TRBV20-1,TGCAGTGCTAGAGGGCCAGGGGAGAGTCCCTACGAGCAGTACTTC,CSARGPGESPYEQYF
NA,NA,TRBJ2-5,TRBV5-1,TGCGCCAGCAGCTTGGGACGTCCAACGAGACTCGAGACCCAGTACTTC,CASSLGRPTRLETQYF
NA,TRBD2,TRBJ2-2,TRBV7-2,TGTGCCAGCAGCCCTAGCGGGGGTTGGACCGGGGAGCTGTTTTTT,CASSPSGGWTGELFF
NA,TRBD2,TRBJ2-3,TRBV11-3,TGTGCCAGCAGCTTAGGACTAGCGGAGGTCACAGATACGCAGTATTTT,CASSLGLAEVTDTQYF
NA,NA,TRBJ2-3,TRBV6-5,TGTGCCAGCAAAAGGGGGGTGAGCACAGATACGCAGTATTTT,CASKRGVSTDTQYF
NA,TRBD2,TRBJ2-5,TRBV27,TGTGCCAGCAGTCAGTTTAGCGGGGGGGCTAAGACCCAGTACTTC,CASSQFSGGAKTQYF
NA,NA,TRBJ1-2,TRBV20-1,TGCAGTGCTGCCCCTGACGGACGATTATATGGCTACACCTTC,CSAAPDGRLYGYTF
many,TRBD1,TRBJ2-5,TRBV27,TGTGCCAGCAGTTTTACAGGGGACGGGACCCAGTACTTC,CASSFTGDGTQYF
NA,NA,TRBJ2-7,TRBV9,TGTGCCAGCAGCGTAGACTGGACAGCCTACGAGCAGTACTTC,CASSVDWTAYEQYF
few,TRBD1,TRBJ2-5,TRBV7-9,TGTGCCAGCATCCCCGGGACAGGAGGCGAGACCCAGTACTTC,CASIPGTGGETQYF